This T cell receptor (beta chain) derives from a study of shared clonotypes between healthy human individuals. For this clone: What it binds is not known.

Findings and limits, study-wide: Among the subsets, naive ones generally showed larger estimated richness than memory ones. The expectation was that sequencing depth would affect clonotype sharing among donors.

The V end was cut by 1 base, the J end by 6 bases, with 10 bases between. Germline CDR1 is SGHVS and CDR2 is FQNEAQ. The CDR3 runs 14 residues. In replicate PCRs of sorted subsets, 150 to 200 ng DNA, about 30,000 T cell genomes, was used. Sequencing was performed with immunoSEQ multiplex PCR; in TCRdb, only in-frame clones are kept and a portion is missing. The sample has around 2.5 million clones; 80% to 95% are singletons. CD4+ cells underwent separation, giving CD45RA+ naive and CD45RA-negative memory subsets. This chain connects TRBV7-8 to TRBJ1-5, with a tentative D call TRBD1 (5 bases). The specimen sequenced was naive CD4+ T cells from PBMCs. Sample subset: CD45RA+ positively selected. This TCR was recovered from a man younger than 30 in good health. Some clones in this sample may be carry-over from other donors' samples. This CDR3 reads CASSLDGGGQPQHF. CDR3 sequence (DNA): TGTGCCAGCAGCTTAGACGGGGGAGGTCAGCCCCAGCATTTT. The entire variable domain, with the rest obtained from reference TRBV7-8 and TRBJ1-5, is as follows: GAGVSQSPRYKVAKRGQDVALRCDPISGHVSLFWYQQALGQGPEFLTYFQNEAQLDKSGLPSDRFFAERPEGSVSTLKIQRTQQEDSAVYLCASSLDGGGQPQHFGDGTRLSIL.